The rows below give T cell receptor beta chains drawn from one sample of a study of T-cell reconstitution after alpha-beta-depleted transplantation in children. Using its own MiXCR run on the PCR reads, TCRdb lists one record per CDR3 protein. The sample lists about 980,000 distinct CDR3 sequences; about 26% were seen once. Sequences were derived from PBMCs, mostly from graft donor cells, sampled 360 days after TCRalphabeta/CD19-depleted stem cell transplant. All receptors derive from a boy younger than two who had a stem cell transplant for SCID, so the T cells may come from the graft donor. CDR3s leave out the opening cysteine and the closing phenylalanine or tryptophan. Fields, in order: CDR3 length, J gene, V gene, D gene, CDR3 protein. A D gene is named only where the DNA matches it firmly.

cdr3_length: 11; j_call: TRBJ2-3; v_call: TRBV20-1; d_call: .; cdr3_aa: SAAGPGTDTQY
cdr3_length: 15; j_call: TRBJ2-3; v_call: TRBV4-2; d_call: TRBD2; cdr3_aa: ASSQGVAGDSTDTQY
cdr3_length: 17; j_call: TRBJ2-1; v_call: TRBV9; d_call: TRBD2; cdr3_aa: ASSVEGSGGPSSYNEQF
cdr3_length: 12; j_call: TRBJ1-1; v_call: TRBV12-3/TRBV12-4; d_call: TRBD1; cdr3_aa: ASRRTGVRTEAF
cdr3_length: 14; j_call: TRBJ2-1; v_call: TRBV6-5; d_call: TRBD1; cdr3_aa: ASSYPGLGQEHEQF
cdr3_length: 13; j_call: TRBJ2-2; v_call: TRBV5-1; d_call: .; cdr3_aa: ASSLGISNTGELF
cdr3_length: 13; j_call: TRBJ2-1; v_call: TRBV6-1; d_call: TRBD1; cdr3_aa: ASIPQGASYNEQF
cdr3_length: 12; j_call: TRBJ2-4; v_call: TRBV5-6; d_call: .; cdr3_aa: ASRLRGGTDIQY
cdr3_length: 13; j_call: TRBJ2-2; v_call: TRBV11-2; d_call: .; cdr3_aa: ASSFGLRFTGELF
cdr3_length: 10; j_call: TRBJ1-1; v_call: TRBV28; d_call: .; cdr3_aa: ASRPPGTEAF
cdr3_length: 13; j_call: TRBJ2-1; v_call: TRBV24-1; d_call: .; cdr3_aa: ATSDKRGSYNEQF